The present T cell receptor (beta chain) was sequenced within a study of T-cell reconstitution after alpha-beta-depleted transplantation in children. The table lists this clonotype with many counts. Preparation of the TCRbeta library used unique molecular identifiers. TCRdb analysed the PCR reads with MiXCR anew, one entry per CDR3 protein. The table lists over 100,000 distinct CDR3 sequences, about a tenth of them singletons. There are 15 residues in the CDR3. The J segment lost 0 bases and the V segment lost 5 bases, leaving 3 bases of the junction unmatched. Germline assignment: CDR1 LGHDT and CDR2 YNNKEL (reference sequence).

The input for sequencing was PBMCs, taken before TCRalphabeta/CD19-depleted stem cell transplant. The receptor was isolated from a boy between 2 and 15 years old with acute lymphoblastic leukemia, due to receive a stem cell transplant. This rearrangement joins TRBV3-1 to TRBJ2-7; 11 bases agree with TRBD2. The CDR3 loop is CASSGTSGPSYEQYF. The CDR3 region has the DNA TGTGCCAGCAGCGGGACTAGCGGACCCTCCTACGAGCAGTACTTC.